This T cell receptor beta chain is drawn from a study of blood T cell repertoires in COVID-19. In the authors' methods: The authors estimated nucleated cell counts from reference gene primer amplification. The table came from immunoSEQ multiplex PCR; TCRdb's copy has only in-frame clones and leaves some out. That table is the source of V, J and clone size, and D and trimming were worked out from the DNA. The table records about 270,000 clones, 80% to 90% of them present only once. This CDR3 is 13 amino acids long. V shed 4 bases and J shed 1 base, with 5 bases lying between them. Germline V gives CDR1 LGHDT, CDR2 YNNKEL (reference sequence).

The sequenced material came from peripheral blood. This clonotype originated in a woman in her sixties or seventies with acute or convalescent COVID-19. This sequence joins TRBV3-1 (or the pseudogene TRBV3-2) and TRBJ2-1, with D unresolved. The chain's CDR3 is CASSPQSYNEQFF. For the CDR3, the DNA is TGTGCCAGCAGCCCACAGTCCTACAATGAGCAGTTCTTC.